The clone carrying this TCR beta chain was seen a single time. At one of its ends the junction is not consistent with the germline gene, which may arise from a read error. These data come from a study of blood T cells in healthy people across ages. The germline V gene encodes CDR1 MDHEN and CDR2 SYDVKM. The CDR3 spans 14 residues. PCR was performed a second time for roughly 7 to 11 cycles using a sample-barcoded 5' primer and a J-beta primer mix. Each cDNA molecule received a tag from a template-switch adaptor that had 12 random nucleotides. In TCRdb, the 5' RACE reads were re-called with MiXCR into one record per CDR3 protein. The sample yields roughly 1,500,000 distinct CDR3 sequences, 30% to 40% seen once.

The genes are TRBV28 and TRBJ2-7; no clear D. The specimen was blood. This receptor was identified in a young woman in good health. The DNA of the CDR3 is TGTGCAAGCAGTCCTTATGCCCCAACCACCGAGCAGTACTTC. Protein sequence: CASSPYAPTTEQYF.